This TCR beta chain was observed in a study of OX40 agonist ivuxolimab in advanced cancers. About the study: Patients with hepatocellular carcinoma, melanoma, renal cell or head and neck cancer made up the dose-escalation patients. Partial responses occurred in three patients (one hepatocellular carcinoma, two cutaneous melanoma).

Only in-frame clones appear in the TCRdb table, and some are missing; sequencing was by immunoSEQ multiplex PCR. In the table there are some 43,000 clones, about 94% of which are singletons. Germline CDR1 is LNHNV and CDR2 is YYDKDF (reference sequence). The ends lost 1 base at V and 2 bases at J; junction bases unmatched: 5. This CDR3 spans 16 amino acids. The receptor was isolated from an adult with an advanced solid tumor such as melanoma, head and neck, liver or kidney cancer. Sequencing used CD4+ or CD8+ T cells sorted from blood, obtained in a trial of the OX40 agonist ivuxolimab. The chain couples TRBV15 to TRBJ2-1; 7 nucleotides agree with TRBD2. CDR3 sequence reads: CATSRGTGGTYNEQFF. CDR3 DNA sequence: TGTGCCACCAGCAGAGGGACGGGAGGAACCTACAATGAGCAGTTCTTC. Full variable domain (remainder filled in from reference TRBV15 and TRBJ2-1): DAMVIQNPRYQVTQFGKPVTLSCSQTLNHNVMYWYQQKSSQAPKLLFHYYDKDFNNEADTPDNFQSRRPNTSFCFLDIRSPGLGDTAMYLCATSRGTGGTYNEQFFGPGTRLTVL.